These T cell receptor beta chains were read from a single sample in a study of blood T cell repertoires in COVID-19. Here immunoSEQ multiplex PCR was the method, and the copy in TCRdb shows in-frame clones only, minus some. The sample holds 250,000 to 300,000 clones, approximately 80% seen once. Material for sequencing was peripheral blood. These receptors all come from a man in his 60s with acute or convalescent COVID-19. CDR3s include the opening cysteine and the closing phenylalanine or tryptophan. D genes are given only for firm matches. Clone sizes are given selectively: once, few, many, or a class where the clone is expanded.

clone size: .; D gene: .; V gene: TRBV12-2; J gene: TRBJ2-7; CDR3 protein: CASRLEGTAIGQQYF; CDR3 DNA: TGTGCAAGTCGCTTAGAAGGGACAGCAATTGGGCAGCAGTACTTC
clone size: .; D gene: .; V gene: TRBV12-3/TRBV12-4; J gene: TRBJ2-7; CDR3 protein: CASSFVSDEQYF; CDR3 DNA: TGTGCCAGCAGTTTCGTGAGCGATGAGCAGTACTTC
clone size: .; D gene: TRBD1; V gene: TRBV3-1/TRBV3-2; J gene: TRBJ2-7; CDR3 protein: CASSQDRGYGQYF; CDR3 DNA: TGTGCCAGCAGCCAGGACAGGGGGTACGGGCAGTACTTC
clone size: few; D gene: .; V gene: TRBV28; J gene: TRBJ2-1; CDR3 protein: CASSASPEYNEQFF; CDR3 DNA: TGTGCCAGCAGTGCCTCCCCTGAGTACAATGAGCAGTTCTTC
clone size: .; D gene: TRBD2; V gene: TRBV5-1; J gene: TRBJ2-2; CDR3 protein: CASSLVVAGPGELFF; CDR3 DNA: TGCGCCAGCAGCTTGGTCGTAGCGGGGCCCGGGGAGCTGTTTTTT
clone size: .; D gene: .; V gene: TRBV19; J gene: TRBJ2-2; CDR3 protein: CASSIGRAGSNTGELFF; CDR3 DNA: TGTGCCAGTAGTATAGGAAGAGCGGGTTCGAACACCGGGGAGCTGTTTTTT
clone size: few; D gene: .; V gene: TRBV7-9; J gene: TRBJ2-5; CDR3 protein: CASSLAEETQYF; CDR3 DNA: TGTGCCAGCAGCTTGGCGGAGGAGACCCAGTACTTC
clone size: .; D gene: .; V gene: TRBV3-1/TRBV3-2; J gene: TRBJ1-2; CDR3 protein: CASSLGQNYGYTF; CDR3 DNA: TGTGCCAGCAGCCTAGGACAGAACTATGGCTACACCTTC
clone size: .; D gene: TRBD1; V gene: TRBV29-1; J gene: TRBJ1-5; CDR3 protein: CSALQGGQPQHF; CDR3 DNA: TGCAGCGCATTACAGGGGGGGCAGCCCCAGCATTTT
clone size: .; D gene: .; V gene: TRBV28; J gene: TRBJ2-7; CDR3 protein: CASFAGARFYEQYF; CDR3 DNA: TGTGCCAGCTTTGCGGGGGCTCGATTCTACGAGCAGTACTTC
clone size: .; D gene: TRBD2; V gene: TRBV3-1/TRBV3-2; J gene: TRBJ2-1; CDR3 protein: CASSQEGLAGYNEQFF; CDR3 DNA: TGTGCCAGCAGCCAAGAGGGACTAGCGGGATACAATGAGCAGTTCTTC
clone size: few; D gene: TRBD1; V gene: TRBV15; J gene: TRBJ1-4; CDR3 protein: CATSGQGGSEKLFF; CDR3 DNA: TGTGCCACCAGTGGACAGGGAGGAAGTGAAAAACTGTTTTTT
clone size: .; D gene: TRBD2; V gene: TRBV4-2; J gene: TRBJ2-1; CDR3 protein: CASSQGGLAGGSYNEQFF; CDR3 DNA: TGTGCCAGCAGCCAAGGCGGACTAGCGGGGGGATCCTACAATGAGCAGTTCTTC
clone size: .; D gene: .; V gene: TRBV3-1/TRBV3-2; J gene: TRBJ1-1; CDR3 protein: CASSQGQYTEAFF; CDR3 DNA: TGTGCCAGCAGCCAAGGACAGTACACTGAAGCTTTCTTT
clone size: .; D gene: .; V gene: TRBV21-1; J gene: TRBJ2-3; CDR3 protein: CASSNIWTGFGDTQYF; CDR3 DNA: TGTGCCAGCAGCAATATTTGGACAGGGTTTGGAGATACGCAGTATTTT
clone size: .; D gene: .; V gene: TRBV12-3/TRBV12-4; J gene: TRBJ2-1; CDR3 protein: CASSRYNEQFF; CDR3 DNA: TGTGCCAGCAGCCGTTACAATGAGCAGTTCTTC
clone size: .; D gene: .; V gene: TRBV12-2; J gene: TRBJ2-3; CDR3 protein: CASRRLTGTSMKYTDTQYF; CDR3 DNA: TGTGCAAGTCGCAGACTAACCGGGACTAGTATGAAGTATACAGATACGCAGTATTTT
clone size: .; D gene: TRBD2; V gene: TRBV7-3; J gene: TRBJ2-3; CDR3 protein: CASSFGGLAVSDTQYF; CDR3 DNA: TGTGCCAGCAGCTTCGGGGGACTAGCGGTCTCAGATACGCAGTATTTT
clone size: .; D gene: .; V gene: TRBV28; J gene: TRBJ2-1; CDR3 protein: CASSAEVNEQFF; CDR3 DNA: TGTGCCAGCAGCGCAGAGGTGAATGAGCAGTTCTTC
clone size: .; D gene: TRBD2; V gene: TRBV6-4; J gene: TRBJ2-3; CDR3 protein: CASSVYGLAGGSTDTQYF; CDR3 DNA: TGTGCCAGCAGTGTCTACGGACTAGCGGGAGGGAGCACAGATACGCAGTATTTT
clone size: .; D gene: TRBD2; V gene: TRBV7-2; J gene: TRBJ2-3; CDR3 protein: CASRSGITDTQYF; CDR3 DNA: TGTGCCAGCAGGAGCGGGATAACGGATACGCAGTATTTT
clone size: .; D gene: .; V gene: TRBV4-1; J gene: TRBJ2-2; CDR3 protein: CASSQERAVITGELFF; CDR3 DNA: TGCGCCAGCAGCCAAGAGAGGGCAGTAATAACCGGGGAGCTGTTTTTT
clone size: .; D gene: .; V gene: TRBV30; J gene: TRBJ1-1; CDR3 protein: CAWSVQGNTEAFF; CDR3 DNA: TGTGCCTGGAGTGTACAGGGGAACACTGAAGCTTTCTTT
clone size: .; D gene: .; V gene: TRBV5-5; J gene: TRBJ1-2; CDR3 protein: CASSLGHLPNYGYTF; CDR3 DNA: TGTGCCAGCAGCTTGGGACATCTTCCTAACTATGGCTACACCTTC
clone size: .; D gene: .; V gene: TRBV6-5; J gene: TRBJ1-1; CDR3 protein: CASSYFREGTEAFF; CDR3 DNA: TGTGCCAGCAGTTACTTCCGGGAGGGGACTGAAGCTTTCTTT
clone size: .; D gene: TRBD2; V gene: TRBV11-3; J gene: TRBJ2-1; CDR3 protein: CASSPGLAGAHEQFF; CDR3 DNA: TGTGCCAGCAGCCCTGGACTAGCGGGGGCGCATGAGCAGTTCTTC
clone size: once; D gene: TRBD1; V gene: TRBV18; J gene: TRBJ2-7; CDR3 protein: CASSPGTGALFEQYF; CDR3 DNA: TGTGCCAGCTCACCCGGGACAGGTGCCCTCTTCGAGCAGTACTTC
clone size: .; D gene: TRBD2; V gene: TRBV28; J gene: TRBJ2-4; CDR3 protein: CASNKGRSGEGRRLSKNIQYF; CDR3 DNA: TGTGCCAGCAATAAGGGGAGATCGGGGGAGGGGCGGCGGCTCTCCAAAAACATTCAGTACTTC
clone size: .; D gene: .; V gene: TRBV2; J gene: TRBJ1-1; CDR3 protein: CASSEGGGLTEAFF; CDR3 DNA: TGTGCCAGCAGTGAAGGCGGGGGACTGACTGAAGCTTTCTTT
clone size: .; D gene: TRBD2; V gene: TRBV28; J gene: TRBJ2-1; CDR3 protein: CASSLLAGNEQFF; CDR3 DNA: TGTGCCAGCAGTTTACTAGCGGGCAATGAGCAGTTCTTC
clone size: .; D gene: .; V gene: TRBV11-2; J gene: TRBJ1-1; CDR3 protein: CASSLASIRGLNTEAFF; CDR3 DNA: TGTGCCAGCAGCTTAGCCAGTATAAGGGGATTGAACACTGAAGCTTTCTTT
clone size: .; D gene: TRBD2; V gene: TRBV18; J gene: TRBJ2-1; CDR3 protein: CASLPTSGSGNEQFF; CDR3 DNA: TGTGCCAGCTTACCCACTAGCGGGAGCGGCAATGAGCAGTTCTTC
clone size: .; D gene: .; V gene: TRBV29-1; J gene: TRBJ2-3; CDR3 protein: CSVPPGSTDTQYF; CDR3 DNA: TGCAGCGTTCCGCCGGGGAGCACAGATACGCAGTATTTT
clone size: .; D gene: .; V gene: TRBV3-1/TRBV3-2; J gene: TRBJ2-1; CDR3 protein: CASSQEGGYKQFF; CDR3 DNA: TGTGCCAGCAGCCAAGAAGGAGGGTATAAGCAGTTCTTC
clone size: .; D gene: TRBD1; V gene: TRBV27; J gene: TRBJ1-1; CDR3 protein: CASSIRQGVNTEAFF; CDR3 DNA: TGTGCCAGCAGTATCCGACAGGGAGTGAACACTGAAGCTTTCTTT
clone size: .; D gene: .; V gene: TRBV7-6; J gene: TRBJ2-7; CDR3 protein: CASSSMTYESSYEQYF; CDR3 DNA: TGTGCCAGCAGCTCCATGACATACGAGTCCTCCTACGAGCAGTACTTC
clone size: .; D gene: TRBD1; V gene: TRBV5-1; J gene: TRBJ1-2; CDR3 protein: CASSSRQGYGYTF; CDR3 DNA: TGCGCCAGCAGCTCCCGACAGGGCTATGGCTACACCTTC
clone size: .; D gene: TRBD1; V gene: TRBV24-1; J gene: TRBJ2-1; CDR3 protein: CASSQGGSYNEQFF; CDR3 DNA: TGTGCCAGCTCACAGGGGGGCTCCTACAATGAGCAGTTCTTC
clone size: .; D gene: TRBD2; V gene: TRBV7-3; J gene: TRBJ2-5; CDR3 protein: CASSLSGAGAYQETQYF; CDR3 DNA: TGTGCCAGCAGCTTAAGTGGAGCGGGGGCCTACCAAGAGACCCAGTACTTC
clone size: .; D gene: TRBD1; V gene: TRBV5-1; J gene: TRBJ2-2; CDR3 protein: CASSLRTGGFSTNTGELFF; CDR3 DNA: TGCGCCAGCAGCTTGCGGACAGGGGGCTTCTCAACGAACACCGGGGAGCTGTTTTTT
clone size: few; D gene: TRBD1; V gene: TRBV28; J gene: TRBJ1-2; CDR3 protein: CASNSFATGDIYGYTF; CDR3 DNA: TGTGCCAGCAACAGTTTCGCCACAGGGGATATCTATGGCTACACCTTC
clone size: .; D gene: .; V gene: TRBV6-2/TRBV6-3; J gene: TRBJ2-3; CDR3 protein: CASSYLAGFVTDTQYF; CDR3 DNA: TGTGCCAGCAGTTACCTTGCAGGGTTTGTCACAGATACGCAGTATTTT
clone size: .; D gene: .; V gene: TRBV5-8; J gene: TRBJ1-2; CDR3 protein: CASSLGGAAGYTF; CDR3 DNA: TGTGCCAGCAGCTTGGGCGGAGCCGCTGGCTACACCTTC
clone size: .; D gene: TRBD1; V gene: TRBV6-5; J gene: TRBJ2-1; CDR3 protein: CASSYPKTGGYNEQFF; CDR3 DNA: TGTGCCAGCAGTTACCCCAAGACAGGGGGCTACAATGAGCAGTTCTTC
clone size: many; D gene: .; V gene: TRBV10-3; J gene: TRBJ2-7; CDR3 protein: CAISESKGGTVGEQYF; CDR3 DNA: TGTGCCATCAGTGAGTCGAAGGGAGGAACGGTCGGGGAGCAGTACTTC
clone size: .; D gene: TRBD1; V gene: TRBV18; J gene: TRBJ2-2; CDR3 protein: CASSPYPTGTGVTGELFF; CDR3 DNA: TGTGCCAGCTCACCCTATCCAACCGGGACAGGGGTGACCGGGGAGCTGTTTTTT
clone size: .; D gene: .; V gene: TRBV12-3/TRBV12-4; J gene: TRBJ1-2; CDR3 protein: CASSSTGPYGYTF; CDR3 DNA: TGTGCCAGCAGTTCAACAGGGCCCTATGGCTACACCTTC
clone size: .; D gene: TRBD1; V gene: TRBV27; J gene: TRBJ2-7; CDR3 protein: CASSRTGNEQYF; CDR3 DNA: TGTGCCAGCAGCAGGACAGGGAACGAGCAGTACTTC
clone size: .; D gene: .; V gene: TRBV5-1; J gene: TRBJ2-3; CDR3 protein: CASSVPLVTDTQYF; CDR3 DNA: TGCGCCAGCAGCGTCCCCTTAGTCACAGATACGCAGTATTTT